These 26 T cell receptor beta chains came from one sample sequenced in a study of sequential checkpoint blockade in melanoma. Sequenced by immunoSEQ multiplex PCR; TCRdb stores in-frame clones only, minus some. The profile shows about 37,000 clones, about 30% of them singletons. Treatment here: randomized to nivolumab then ipilimumab (arm A) or the reverse (arm B). The sequences come from tumor tissue (inferred from file names), collected from a patient given nivolumab and ipilimumab in sequence. The receptors were gathered from a human donor with melanoma.

This clone was counted many times. The chain carries TRBV11-3 and TRBJ1-1, with 8 bases aligning to TRBD1. The junction had 8 bases not matched to a gene; V was cut back by 3 bases and J by 5 bases. The CDR3 loop spans 15 amino acids. Germline V lookup: CDR1 SGHNT, CDR2 YENEEA. CDR3 in amino acids: CASSLTGAGSTEAFF. CDR3 DNA: TGTGCCAGCAGCTTGACAGGGGCAGGGAGTACTGAAGCTTTCTTT.

The chain employs TRBV5-1 and TRBJ2-5; 7 nucleotides align to TRBD2. Germline V CDR1 and CDR2: SGHRS, YFSETQ. The CDR3 spans 15 residues. Trimming took 2 bases from V and 4 from J; bases not matched to a gene: 8. The CDR3 here is CASSFGGRAGETQYF. CDR3 coding DNA: TGCGCCAGCAGCTTCGGGGGGAGGGCTGGAGAGACCCAGTACTTC.

The V call is TRBV28, the J call TRBJ1-2, with TRBD1 as a possible D gene (6 bases). The CDR3 extends over 14 amino acids. Germline V gives CDR1 MDHEN, CDR2 SYDVKM. Trimming shortened V by 5 bases and J by 0 bases, and 10 bases separated the two germline ends. The CDR3 loop reads CASSQQGPNYGYTF. The CDR3 coding sequence is TGTGCCAGCAGTCAACAGGGACCTAACTATGGCTACACCTTC.

J is TRBJ1-1 and V is TRBV29-1, with unresolved D. The V end was cut by 4 bases, the J end by 4 bases, with 19 bases between. The CDR3 runs 15 residues. In germline, CDR1 is SQVTM, CDR2 ANQGSEA. The CDR3 is CSVAASHGRGTEAFF. For the CDR3, the DNA is TGCAGCGTTGCAGCCTCCCACGGAAGAGGCACTGAAGCTTTCTTT. The full variable domain, its missing parts supplied by reference TRBV29-1 and TRBJ1-1, is SAVISQKPSRDICQRGTSLTIQCQVDSQVTMMFWYRQQPGQSLTLIATANQGSEATYESGFVIDKFPISRPNLTFSTLTVSNMSPEDSSIYLCSVAASHGRGTEAFFGQGTRLTVV.

This sequence joins TRBV16 and TRBJ2-7; D perhaps matches TRBD1 (5 bases). The CDR3 has 14 amino acids. The V end was cut by 4 bases, the J end by 5 bases, with 15 bases between. Germline V lookup: CDR1 KGHSY, CDR2 FQNENV. The CDR3 sequence: CASSPGNVGDEQYF. The CDR3 bases are TGTGCCAGCAGCCCAGGGAACGTAGGAGACGAGCAGTACTTC.

In DNA, the CDR3 is TGTGCCAGCTCACCAGGACAGGAGAACACTGAAGCTTTCTTT. This gives the protein CASSPGQENTEAFF. The chain joins TRBV18 to TRBJ1-1; 7 nucleotides line up with TRBD1. With V trimmed by 2 bases and J by 1 base, 1 base remained unmatched. Germline V gene data show CDR1 as KGHSH and CDR2 as LQKENI. The CDR3 contains 14 residues.

CDR3 sequence: CASSEGFQPQHF. CDR3 nucleotides: TGTGCCAGCAGTGAGGGGTTTCAGCCCCAGCATTTT. This chain joins TRBV2 and TRBJ1-5, with D uncertain. Germline loops: CDR1 SNHLY, CDR2 FYNNEI. CDR3 length: 12 amino acids. The V end was cut by 3 bases, the J end by 6 bases, with 6 bases between.

This clone was recorded a few times. The rearrangement joins TRBV6-8 to TRBJ1-4, with 11 bases identical to TRBD1. The V gene's germline CDR1 is MNHGY and CDR2 SAAAGT. The CDR3 consists of 19 residues. After removal of 6 bases from V and 3 bases from J, the junction contained 15 bases not matched to a gene. The DNA for the CDR3 is TGTGCCAGCAGCCTTAACCGAAACGGACAGGGGGCAGCTAATGAAAAACTGTTTTTT. As protein: CASSLNRNGQGAANEKLFF.

This sequence joins TRBV11-3 and TRBJ2-1; 7 positions match TRBD2. Per the germline V gene, CDR1 is SGHNT and CDR2 is YENEEA. Unmatched junction bases numbered 15, after V lost 5 bases and J lost 11 bases. This CDR3 comprises 15 residues. The CDR3 nucleotides read TGTGCCAGCAGCGCGGCTAGCGGTTCCATCATAAAGCAGTTCTTC. Amino acid sequence: CASSAASGSIIKQFF.

This clone was seen ten or more times. The CDR3 protein is CASSLARVGTEAFF. The CDR3 DNA reads TGTGCCAGCAGCTTGGCCAGGGTCGGGACTGAAGCTTTCTTT. This sequence joins TRBV7-5 and TRBJ1-1; the table names TRBD1, a call not compared with the DNA. TRBV7-5 is listed as a pseudogene. The CDR3 runs to 14 residues.

This clone was observed a few times. The rearrangement links TRBV9 to TRBJ1-2; TRBD1 matches 9 bases. The V gene end was trimmed by 3 bases and the J gene end by 3 bases; junction bases not matched to a gene: 3. Germline loops: CDR1 SGDLS, CDR2 YYNGEE. This CDR3 has 14 residues. Here the CDR3 reads CASSAGQGHYGYTF. In DNA form, the CDR3 reads TGTGCCAGCAGCGCCGGACAGGGGCACTATGGCTACACCTTC.

V and J are TRBV4-1 and TRBJ1-4; 7 bases line up with TRBD1. The germline CDR1 and CDR2 sequences are MGHRA and YSYEKL. The CDR3 covers 17 residues. The J segment lost 7 bases and the V segment lost 3 bases, leaving 14 bases of the junction unmatched. CDR3 DNA sequence: TGCGCCAGCAGCCAGACCTTAGGAGGGGGCCTCGGTGAAAAACTGTTTTTT. This gives the protein CASSQTLGGGLGEKLFF.

The rearrangement links TRBV29-1 to TRBJ1-4, with 7 nucleotides matching TRBD1. Unmatched junction bases numbered 8, after V lost 7 bases and J lost 0 bases. CDR1 and CDR2 from the germline V gene are SQVTM and ANQGSEA. This CDR3 region has 15 residues. The CDR3 coding sequence is TGCAGCGGGATCGGGACAGCCGCAACTAATGAAAAACTGTTTTTT. Translating gives CSGIGTAATNEKLFF.

The rearrangement joins TRBV29-1 to TRBJ1-1; no reliable D call. This CDR3 spans 12 amino acids. Germline values: CDR1 SQVTM, CDR2 ANQGSEA. The CDR3 here is CRPADVNTEAFF. The CDR3 coding sequence is TGCAGGCCGGCAGACGTGAACACTGAAGCTTTCTTT.

This clone showed up just a few times. V gene TRBV6-8 combines with J gene TRBJ2-1; 13 bases are shared with TRBD2. The CDR3 contains 15 residues. CDR1 MNHGY and CDR2 SAAAGT come from the germline V gene. J was trimmed by 9 bases and V by 6 bases; bases with no gene match: 8. The CDR3 protein is CASSPGTSGATEQFF. The CDR3 DNA reads as TGTGCCAGCAGCCCCGGGACTAGCGGGGCTACTGAGCAGTTCTTC.

A few counts support this clone. The rearrangement joins TRBV11-3 to TRBJ1-5; TRBD1 matches at 8 bases. CDR3 length: 14 residues. CDR1 is SGHNT, CDR2 YENEEA, per germline. After removal of 6 bases from V and 4 bases from J, the junction contained 5 bases not matched to a gene. This chain's CDR3 is CASSPRQGNQPQHF. CDR3 DNA: TGTGCCAGCAGTCCTCGACAGGGGAATCAGCCCCAGCATTTT.

The rearrangement joins TRBV6-8 to TRBJ2-7; TRBD2 aligns across 14 bases. Per the germline V gene, CDR1 is MNHGY and CDR2 is SAAAGT. This CDR3 has 15 residues. The V and J ends lost 5 bases and 9 bases, in that order; junction bases with no gene match: 9. The CDR3 region has the DNA TGTGCCAGCAGTGCACCGGGACTAGCGGGAGAGGGGCAGTACTTC. Translated, it gives CASSAPGLAGEGQYF.

The rearrangement links TRBV6-8 to TRBJ1-2, with 8 positions matching TRBD1. The V and J ends lost 10 bases and 8 bases, in that order; junction bases with no gene match: 12. Per the germline V gene, CDR1 is MNHGY and CDR2 is SAAAGT. This CDR3 has 13 amino acids. The CDR3 here is CATQGAKGEGYTF. As DNA, the CDR3 is TGTGCCACCCAGGGGGCAAAAGGGGAGGGCTACACCTTC.

As DNA, the CDR3 is TGTGCCAGTAGTATTCCCCCGGGACAGGGGAGAGGTGAAGCTTTCTTT. Translated: CASSIPPGQGRGEAFF. The chain combines TRBV19 with TRBJ1-1, with 10 bases matching TRBD1. The CDR3 totals 16 residues. CDR1 is LNHDA and CDR2 is SQIVND in the germline V gene (reference sequence). The V and J ends lost 3 bases and 7 bases, in that order; junction bases with no gene match: 11.

The chain carries TRBV12-5 and TRBJ2-5; D is ambiguous. The CDR3 covers 12 residues. The V end was cut by 3 bases, the J end by 7 bases, with 9 bases between. Germline CDR1 is LGHNT and CDR2 is FRNRAP. The CDR3 here is CASGLSGGTQYF. For the CDR3, the DNA is TGTGCTAGTGGTTTATCAGGCGGGACCCAGTACTTC.

This chain connects TRBV19 to TRBJ2-7; TRBD1 matches at 9 bases. With 5 bases clipped from V and 3 bases from J, the junction kept 8 bases outside the gene matches. The germline gives CDR1 LNHDA, CDR2 SQIVND (reference sequence). The CDR3 spans 15 residues. CDR3 region: CASSSAQDRGYEQYF. In DNA form, the CDR3 reads TGTGCCAGTAGTTCCGCCCAGGACAGGGGCTACGAGCAGTACTTC. Looking up the rest from reference TRBV19 and TRBJ2-7 gives the full variable domain: DGGITQSPKYLFRKEGQNVTLSCEQNLNHDAMYWYRQDPGQGLRLIYYSQIVNDFQKGDIAEGYSVSREKKESFPLTVTSAQKNPTAFYLCASSSAQDRGYEQYFGPGTRLTVT.

The gene calls are TRBV19 and TRBJ1-2; D is perhaps TRBD1 (6 bases). The germline V gene encodes CDR1 LNHDA and CDR2 SQIVND (reference sequence). V was clipped by 2 bases and J by 4 bases, with 8 bases between them. The CDR3 has 13 residues. The CDR3 DNA is TGTGCCAGTAGTATACGGACAGCCTATGGCTACACCTTC. This gives the protein CASSIRTAYGYTF.

The chain links TRBV19 to TRBJ2-1, with TRBD1 as a possible D gene (5 bases). The CDR3 has 13 residues. The V gene's germline CDR1 is LNHDA and CDR2 SQIVND (reference sequence). The V end was cut by 7 bases, the J end by 2 bases, with 9 bases between. The CDR3 protein is CASMGPAYNEQFF. DNA of the CDR3: TGTGCCAGTATGGGGCCGGCCTACAATGAGCAGTTCTTC. Drawing the rest from reference TRBV19 and TRBJ2-1, the complete variable domain is DGGITQSPKYLFRKEGQNVTLSCEQNLNHDAMYWYRQDPGQGLRLIYYSQIVNDFQKGDIAEGYSVSREKKESFPLTVTSAQKNPTAFYLCASMGPAYNEQFFGPGTRLTVL.

This clone has only a few counts. The chain recombines TRBV30 with TRBJ1-3; D may be TRBD1 (6 bases). The CDR3 contains 15 residues. The V gene lost 1 base and the J gene lost 6 bases, with 16 bases spanning the gap. From germline, CDR1 is GTSNPN and CDR2 SVGIG (reference sequence). CDR3 protein: CAWSEGNRAINTIYF. In DNA form, the CDR3 reads TGTGCCTGGAGTGAGGGGAACAGGGCCATAAACACCATATATTTT.

The gene calls are TRBV18 and TRBJ2-2, with 8 bases identical to TRBD1. CDR3 size: 15 residues. Germline V gene sequence: CDR1 KGHSH, CDR2 LQKENI. The V gene end was trimmed by 3 bases and the J gene end by 5 bases; junction bases not matched to a gene: 5. In nucleotides, the CDR3 is TGTGCCAGCTCACCCGGACAGGGTCATACCGGGGAGCTGTTTTTT. Translation gives CASSPGQGHTGELFF.

The chain couples TRBV11-3 to TRBJ1-1, with D possibly TRBD1 on 6 matching bases. Trimming removed 5 bases at V and 1 base at J, with 14 bases between. CDR3 length: 15 amino acids. Germline loops: CDR1 SGHNT, CDR2 YENEEA. CDR3 residues: CASSPTPGQNTEAFF. The CDR3, as DNA: TGTGCCAGCAGCCCGACTCCGGGACAGAACACTGAAGCTTTCTTT.